The TCR beta chain described here comes from a study of cytomegalovirus exposure and HLA in healthy donors listed by TCRdb under 2017. Regarding the complete study: According to an earlier analysis of 550 to 700 of the donors, about 179 million T cells yielded roughly 100 million unique TCR beta sequences and less than 300 Gb of sequence data. About 330 gigabases of sequencing data and about 92 million unique TCR sequences made up an early release that covered some 640 HLA-typed donors. The genetic ancestry cluster associated with self-reported Caucasian donors included around 76% of the 398 genotyped donors. The study aimed to test whether signatures of past pathogen exposure could be identified by cataloging public T cell receptors. The study profiled the T cell repertoires of fewer than 850 subjects by immunosequencing and related them to cytomegalovirus serostatus. Besides the first cohort of under 700 subjects, a separate validation cohort made up of 90 to 150 different subjects was used. High-throughput TCR immunosequencing, statistical association of individual TCRs with disease status, and machine learning were combined to predict cytomegalovirus infection status. A later analysis re-examined previously published TCR beta repertoires from more than 600 donors and added high-resolution HLA genotyping to investigate patterns of TCR occurrence. Rather than drawing on any new phenotypic data, the later analysis identified candidate immune exposures from TCR beta sequences and the way those sequences occurred across donors. To decide whether each TCR beta V gene segment behaved as functional or pseudogenic, an earlier analysis of some 570 of the donors relied on high-throughput TCR beta sequencing. Donor age, sex, ethnicity and CMV serostatus were compiled alongside the repertoire data. A later genetic analysis took genome-wide SNP genotypes for about 60% of the roughly 670 donors and used that subset as a discovery cohort. Every discovery cohort repertoire had been produced on one sequencing platform. Both class I and class II loci were covered by HLA typing, at four-digit resolution. Typing coverage differed by locus: A, B, C, DRB1 and DQB1 were typed in about 629-630 donors, DQA1 in approximately 520, DPA1 in over 600, and DPB1 in 450 to 490. Because of strong linkage in the cohort, roughly five DR-DQ haplotypes were treated as single units for association and clustering. On average, roughly 250,000 unique TCR beta nucleotide sequences were sequenced per donor among a few hundred genotyped donors of the cohort, with 15% to 20% of those sequences being non-productive. Overall study results and their limits: When HLA alleles, especially DR and DQ, strongly co-occurred, attributing TCR associations to individual alleles was difficult. Over 15 rarely observed V segments, including chromosome 9 orphons, were excluded from the earlier analysis of several hundred of the donors because counts were too low. At a false discovery rate of 0.05, a later analysis linked around 17,000 TCR beta sequences to specific HLA alleles. While some public TCRs were present in many individuals, most TCR sequences turned up only very rarely across donors. A further reported finding was that TCR beta sequences accurately predicted the HLA-A and HLA-B alleles for most subjects in the first cohort. Because HLA typing was unavailable for some donors at each locus, only the typed subset was used in association tests. A later analysis found that most CMV-associated TCR beta chains appeared HLA-restricted, with HLA associations seemingly driven largely by CMV exposure. In a later analysis, TCR association rates were found to vary across HLA loci, with the most associated TCRs seen for DRB1 alleles and the fewest for HLA-C alleles. In an earlier analysis of approximately 590 of the donors, most TCR beta V segments were observed in productive rearrangements about 90% or about 30% of the time, broadly matching IMGT annotations. Compared with the roughly 700-donor mean, donors in an Asian-associated ancestry cluster had fewer N-insertions in productive TCRs, according to a later genetic analysis. Some IMGT-functional V segments, including TRBV6-2 and TRBV6-3, could not be distinguished by the 87-base-pair reads and were therefore excluded. A cluster of highly shared sequence variants was judged likely to be a technical artifact of the sequencing pipeline. Linkage disequilibrium might explain the correlated functional status among segregating V segments, but an unknown experimental factor could not be ruled out. In a later analysis, HLA-associated TCR beta chains were found to be more clonally expanded and to have lower generation probabilities than equally common non-associated chains. In this cohort, only TCR beta chains were sequenced, and detectable features were limited by the absence of alpha or paired-chain data. In both the original and validation cohorts, the classifier was reported to diagnose cytomegalovirus status with high specificity and sensitivity. The study gave a list of 150 to 200 TCR beta chains associated with cytomegalovirus. The authors suggested that the approach could potentially be extended to other disease states and immunological phenotypes. In vitro tests confirmed that a few of the cytomegalovirus-associated TCR beta chains recognize cytomegalovirus antigens. Roughly uniform sequencing depth across donors was assumed in presence/absence analyses, although this assumption may not hold. A later genetic analysis associated a missense DCLRE1C variant with V-gene and J-gene trimming of TCR beta chains, and an independent cohort replicated the association. For the cohort, immune exposure information was limited to CMV serostatus. According to a later analysis, parvovirus B19, influenza, CMV and Epstein-Barr virus appeared linked to several top co-occurrence clusters.

The library relied on the immunoSEQ multiplex PCR assay. The multiplex PCR relied on a mix of 60 forward primers for TCR Vbeta segments and 13 reverse primers for TCR Jbeta segments. Amplification of the CDR3 region of rearranged TCR beta genes was performed with a multiplex PCR assay on genomic DNA. The amplified TCR beta libraries were sequenced on the Illumina HiSeq System as 87-base-pair reads. The paper's data handling went like this. A later analysis tallied around 80 million unique TCR beta chains across the 600 to 700 repertoires, and around 10 million of those chains were shared by two or more donors. Raw reads were error-corrected and collapsed into unique sequences by a nearest-neighbor algorithm in which closely related sequences were merged to remove PCR and sequencing errors. CDR3 sequences were aligned to IMGT reference sequences to assign V, D and J gene segments. For a sequence to be retained, at least a six-nucleotide match to both a V gene segment and a J gene segment was required. A rearrangement was called productive if the CDR3 had no stop codons and remained in frame with V and J, and every other rearrangement was called non-productive. Following IMGT convention, CDR3 was defined as the stretch from the second conserved V-encoded cysteine up to the conserved J-encoded phenylalanine. Sequences without an unambiguous match to a single V gene segment were excluded from the earlier analysis of several hundred of the donors. An earlier analysis of 587 of the donors called V segments functional above 56.7% productive rearrangements and segregating when the between-donor standard deviation exceeded 5%. A statistical classification framework was built to diagnose cytomegalovirus status from the catalog of TCR beta chain sequences. In a later analysis, TCR nucleotide sequences were compared against IMGT/GENE-DB human TR gene sequences so that V and J genes could be assigned. Using the TCRdist pipeline, a later analysis assigned CDR3 sequences along with most-parsimonious VDJ recombination scenarios. A later analysis defined each TCR beta chain by its CDR3 amino acid sequence plus V-gene family, and excluded reads lacking a unique V-gene family. To address suspected cross-contamination and a sequencing artifact, a later analysis removed over 500 highly shared, low-generation-probability nucleotide sequences. In a later analysis, a clonal expansion index was calculated for each public chain from normalized within-repertoire ranks of inferred template counts. In a later analysis, generation probabilities were computed with a VDJ recombination model fitted to out-of-frame rearrangements, and the resulting probabilities were checked against IGoR. In a later analysis, hypergeometric tests were used to score TCR-TCR, TCR-HLA and TCR-CMV co-occurrence, with a repertoire-size bias correction applied to TCR pairs. False discovery rates were estimated in a later analysis by permuting HLA or CMV assignments 20 times. In a later analysis, co-occurring TCRs were grouped with DBSCAN, and TCRdist sequence similarity was added when clustering was performed within HLA-allele-positive subsets. For co-occurrence clustering, repertoires with fewer than 30,000 or more than 120,000 public chains were excluded, along with four to six repertoires with anomalous nucleotide sharing. TCRdb's version of the immuneACCESS table is confined to in-frame rearrangements and falls short of the full clone set. An unresolved V gene accounts for under half of the shortfall where checked; the remainder is of unknown origin. V and J calls plus clone size are reproduced from that table; the DNA served to infer D and trimming. The sample yields under 200,000 clones; around 68% were counted once. Of the sample, 2.8% falls within the top ten clones.

The cohort comprised 550 to 700 healthy bone marrow donors. At the time of sampling, all cohort members were nominally healthy, though unrecorded immune exposures were likely present. The donor tested CMV seropositive and was one of the 289 seropositive cohort members. Every donor gave a peripheral blood sample, and the peripheral blood mononuclear cells from that sample were used for TCR beta sequencing. The Qiagen DNeasy Blood Extraction Kit was used to extract genomic DNA from the blood cell samples. As encoded in the germline V gene, CDR1 is SGHTA while CDR2 is FQGNSA. The cysteine opens and the phenylalanine closes a CDR3 of 12 amino acids. Only CDR3 DNA is held: 36 bases, read in frame from base 1. Trimming removed 3 bases from V and 9 bases from J, leaving 9 bases between the germline ends. A note on this clone: What this receptor recognizes is not known. Per-base quality was not reported, and no clone a single base away is much larger than it.

The chain employs TRBV7-2 and TRBJ2-1; no D gene call is confident. Sequences were obtained from PBMCs. This TCR came from a woman between 40 and 55 years old in good health and CMV-seropositive. CDR3 region: CASSFSAAEQFF. The DNA sequence follows: TGTGCCAGCAGCTTCTCGGCGGCTGAGCAGTTCTTC.